This TCR beta chain was observed in a study of CD8+ T cells in alopecia areata. Broader study findings: Scalp sequencing also captures normal skin's resident alphabeta T cells. Clarity of TCR sharing across patients fell short of that in mice, possibly HLA-related. Affected lesional scalp, above all in alopecia totalis/universalis, was more clonal than normal scalp.

Worth noting for this clone: The antigen is undetermined.

Germline trimming cut 6 bases from V and 15 bases from J; bases unmatched to any gene: 11. CDR3 length: 12 residues. Germline V gene data show CDR1 as MDHEN and CDR2 as SYDVKM. After isolation, RNA underwent reverse transcription to generate cDNA as the sequencing template. This table comes from immunoSEQ multiplex PCR, and its TCRdb copy is limited to in-frame clones, with some not included. This table has 140,000 or so clones, about two thirds appearing once. Sorted out of PBMCs were CD4+ T cells and CD8+ T cells. This chain links TRBV28 with TRBJ2-1; 7 bases map to TRBD2. Sequencing was performed on CD8+ T cells sorted from blood. The source is a human donor in good health. CDR3: CASSLVGEGWFF. In nucleotides, the CDR3 is TGTGCCAGCAGCCTAGTGGGGGAGGGTTGGTTCTTC.